This is a list of T cell receptor beta chains from one sample in a study of cytomegalovirus exposure and HLA in healthy donors. Libraries were prepared by immunoSEQ multiplex PCR; TCRdb keeps only in-frame clonotypes and omits some of them. The table has 100,000 to 150,000 clones, over 60% seen once. The sample consisted of PBMCs. These receptors all come from a human donor in good health. CDR3s include the opening cysteine and the closing phenylalanine or tryptophan. D genes are given only for firm matches. Clone size is shown for a subset of rows, as once, few, many or a class of expanded clone.

NA TRBJ2-7 NA TRBV7-9 TGTTCCAGCAGCTCGAGGAGGGGGGGACAGGCCCACGAGCAGTACTTC CSSSSRRGGQAHEQYF
TRBD2 TRBJ2-7 once TRBV4-2 TGTGCCAGCAGCCAAGGGGCGGCTAGCGGGGGCTACGAGCAGTACTTC CASSQGAASGGYEQYF
TRBD2 TRBJ2-1 few TRBV28 TGTGCCAGCAGTTTAGCGGGAGCCCCCTACAATGAGCAGTTCTTC CASSLAGAPYNEQFF
NA TRBJ2-7 NA TRBV29-1 TGCAGCGTCCAAGCATCGGGGATGACTTACTCCTACGAGCAGTACTTC CSVQASGMTYSYEQYF
TRBD1 TRBJ1-3 NA TRBV18 TGTGCCAGCTCACCGGGACAGGCTAACACTGGAAACACCATATATTTT CASSPGQANTGNTIYF
TRBD2 TRBJ2-5 NA TRBV6-5 TGTGCCAGCAGCCGCGGGGGGCCGGAGGAGACCCAGTACTTC CASSRGGPEETQYF
TRBD2 TRBJ2-1 NA TRBV7-9 TGTGCCAGCAGCTTACCCCTACGGGGGGGAGAGTTCTTC CASSLPLRGGEFF
NA TRBJ2-7 NA TRBV28 TGTGCCAGCAGTTTCTCCCTGGGAACAGGGAGCTCCTACGAGCAGTACTTC CASSFSLGTGSSYEQYF
NA TRBJ2-1 NA TRBV7-9 TGTGCCAGCAGCCCCAACCGGGATGAGCAGTTCTTC CASSPNRDEQFF
TRBD2 TRBJ2-3 few TRBV19 TGTGCCAGTAGTATTTTAACTAGCGACACAGATACGCAGTATTTT CASSILTSDTDTQYF
TRBD1 TRBJ1-5 NA TRBV19 TGTGCCAGTACTATCAGTGACAGGGGCAATCAGCCCCAGCATTTT CASTISDRGNQPQHF
NA TRBJ2-7 NA TRBV6-6 TGTGCCAGCAGGGGGAATACAGGACGGAATTACTACGAGCAGTACTTC CASRGNTGRNYYEQYF
TRBD1 TRBJ2-1 few TRBV13 TGTGCCAGCAGCTCTTCCGCTGGGACAGCAAAGTTCTTC CASSSSAGTAKFF
NA TRBJ1-1 NA TRBV5-6 TGTGCCAGCAGCCCCTACTACCCGGACAGAATCGGGGAAGCTTTCTTT CASSPYYPDRIGEAFF
TRBD2 TRBJ2-3 NA TRBV7-2 TGTGCCAGCAGCTTAGCGGGACTAGCGGGGGGGGATACGCAGTATTTT CASSLAGLAGGDTQYF
NA TRBJ2-1 NA TRBV6-5 TGTGCCAGCAGTTGGTTCGGGAGAACAAATGAGCAGTTCTTC CASSWFGRTNEQFF
NA TRBJ2-1 once TRBV6-6 TGTGCCAGCAGTGCCAGGGGTTGGGAAAATGAGCAGTTCTTC CASSARGWENEQFF
NA TRBJ2-7 once TRBV19 TGTGCCAGTAGTATGTATGCTAGCGACTACGAGCAGTACTTC CASSMYASDYEQYF
NA TRBJ2-5 NA TRBV5-4 TGTGCCAGCAGCCAGGGGGAGACCCAGTACTTC CASSQGETQYF
NA TRBJ1-1 NA TRBV11-2 TGTGCCAGCAGCTTACAACGAGCCGTCCTCACTGAAGCTTTCTTT CASSLQRAVLTEAFF
TRBD1 TRBJ1-6 NA TRBV7-2 TGTGCCAGCAGCCGACAGGGGGTTTATAATTCACCCCTCCACTTT CASSRQGVYNSPLHF
NA TRBJ1-2 NA TRBV15 TGTGCCACCAGCAGAGATCGGGGGGGCGGCTACACCTTC CATSRDRGGGYTF
TRBD1 TRBJ2-4 NA TRBV2 TGTGCCAGCAGAGACAGGGATGGTGCCAAAAACATTCAGTACTTC CASRDRDGAKNIQYF
NA TRBJ1-1 few TRBV21-1 TGTGCCAGCAGCAAGGAGGCCGGGACACCGAACACTGAAGCTTTCTTT CASSKEAGTPNTEAFF
TRBD1 TRBJ1-2 few TRBV7-9 TGTGCCAGCAGCTTCGATAACCGGGACAGGGGTGGCTACACCTTC CASSFDNRDRGGYTF
TRBD1 TRBJ1-5 NA TRBV28 TGTGCCAGCAGTTTTTCTCTCCCAGGGGGGCTTGGCAATCAGCCCCAGCATTTT CASSFSLPGGLGNQPQHF
TRBD2 TRBJ2-3 NA TRBV7-9 TGTTCCAGCAGCTTAGAAGGACGGGGGGGCACAGATACGCAGTATTTT CSSSLEGRGGTDTQYF
NA TRBJ2-7 NA TRBV5-6 TGTGCCAGCAGCGGAGGTGGCGGACCTACTACCTACGAGCAGTACTTC CASSGGGGPTTYEQYF
NA TRBJ2-3 few TRBV29-1 TGCAGCGCCGGTCTGGGGCCAGATACGCAGTATTTT CSAGLGPDTQYF
NA TRBJ1-3 NA TRBV2 TGTGCCAGCAGTGAATTTAGGCAGGCGAGCTCTGGAAACACCATATATTTT CASSEFRQASSGNTIYF
NA TRBJ1-5 few TRBV19 TGTGCCAGTAGTATACACGCCGGGCCCCAGCATTTT CASSIHAGPQHF
TRBD1 TRBJ2-3 NA TRBV18 TGTGCCAGCTCACTGGGACAGCGCACAGATACGCAGTATTTT CASSLGQRTDTQYF
NA TRBJ2-7 NA TRBV4-3 TGCGCCAGCAGCCAAGAGTCAGGGAACTACGAGCAGTACTTC CASSQESGNYEQYF
NA TRBJ1-1 few TRBV20-1 TGCAGTGCTCCTATCGCTTTCTTT CSAPIAFF
NA TRBJ2-1 NA TRBV18 TGTGCCAGCTCAGCCGAGCTCCACAATGAGCAGTTCTTC CASSAELHNEQFF
NA TRBJ1-5 NA TRBV6-6 TGTGCCAGCAGTCCCCTAAGTAGCAATCAGCCCCAGCATTTT CASSPLSSNQPQHF
NA TRBJ2-1 NA TRBV10-3 TGTGCCATCAAAGGAGGCTTGGATGAGCAGTTCTTC CAIKGGLDEQFF
TRBD1 TRBJ1-1 NA TRBV7-6 TGTGCCAGCAGCTTAGTTTGGGACAGGAGAGGGGAGAACACTGAAGCTTTCTTT CASSLVWDRRGENTEAFF
NA TRBJ2-1 NA TRBV10-2 TGCGCCAGCAGTGAACCCACAACGAACAATGAGCAGTTCTTC CASSEPTTNNEQFF
TRBD2 TRBJ2-3 NA TRBV9 TGTGCCAGCAGCGTAGGGTCCGGGACTAGCGGCACAGATACGCAGTATTTT CASSVGSGTSGTDTQYF